A single sample gave rise to the 14 T cell receptor beta chains below, sequenced in a study of blood T cells in healthy people across ages. A second roughly 6 to 12 cycle PCR used barcoded and J-beta primers. TCRdb itself ran the 5' RACE reads through MiXCR, one entry per CDR3 protein. The sample comprises about 1,500,000 distinct CDR3 sequences, roughly 40% of which are singletons, and 7% to 9.5% rests with the top ten. The sequenced material came from blood. The source is a woman aged 18 to 35 in good health.

V usage is TRBV6-1 and J usage is TRBJ2-1; 13 nucleotides match TRBD2. Germline V gives CDR1 MNHNS, CDR2 SASEGT. The V segment lost 7 bases and the J segment 10 bases; nucleotides outside the gene matches: 10. CDR3 size: 15 residues. CDR3 amino acids: CASIRTSGGWEEQFF. CDR3 coding DNA: TGTGCCAGCATTAGGACTAGCGGGGGTTGGGAGGAGCAGTTCTTC.

This clonotype was counted many times. The V gene is TRBV4-1, the J gene TRBJ2-7; D might be TRBD2 (6 bases). The CDR3 consists of 14 residues. V shed 4 bases and J shed 5 bases, with 15 bases lying between them. The germline V gene encodes CDR1 MGHRA and CDR2 YSYEKL. CDR3 sequence reads: CASSLRDLSDEQYF. DNA of the CDR3: TGCGCCAGCAGCCTCCGGGACTTATCTGACGAGCAGTACTTC.

This clonotype was seen a few times. The chain recombines TRBV5-1 with TRBJ2-1; 8 nucleotides line up with TRBD1. Per the germline V gene, CDR1 is SGHRS and CDR2 is YFSETQ. The V segment lost 0 bases and the J segment 7 bases; nucleotides outside the gene matches: 6. The length of the CDR3 is 15 residues. CDR3 nucleotides: TGCGCCAGCAGCTTGGACGGACAGGGATGGAATGAGCAGTTCTTC. Amino acids: CASSLDGQGWNEQFF.

The chain joins TRBV21-1 to TRBJ2-1; TRBD2, the table's D call, lacks a check against the DNA. TRBV21-1 is labeled a pseudogene. This CDR3 contains 15 residues. The CDR3 is CTTSLSGSRVHEQFF. The DNA for the CDR3 is TGTACGACGAGCTTGAGCGGGAGCAGGGTCCATGAGCAGTTCTTC.

V and J are TRBV5-6 and TRBJ2-4; 11 bases match TRBD2. Trimming cost V 7 bases and J 6 bases; bases outside gene matches: 3. Germline V gives CDR1 SGHDT, CDR2 YYEEEE. The CDR3 runs 13 residues. The DNA of the CDR3 is TGTGCCAGCCTGCTAGCGGGAGGAAACATTCAGTACTTC. It translates to CASLLAGGNIQYF.

This clonotype has a handful of counts. This chain connects TRBV20-1 to TRBJ1-6; D remains unclear. The CDR3 is made up of 16 amino acids. V shed 0 bases and J shed 0 bases, with 9 bases lying between them. Germline V gene data show CDR1 as DFQATT and CDR2 as SNEGSKA (reference sequence). The CDR3 DNA reads as TGCAGTGCTAGAGATACCCAGAGCTCCTATAATTCACCCCTCCACTTT. Translating gives CSARDTQSSYNSPLHF.

On this clonotype: This may arise from a read error, as a much more abundant clone is one base away. The rearrangement uses TRBV5-5 and TRBJ1-3; no firm D call. Germline V gives CDR1 SGHKS, CDR2 YYEKEE (reference sequence). Trimming took 4 bases from V and 4 from J, leaving 12 bases between them. The CDR3 runs to 14 residues. CDR3 amino acids: CASSVLWEGNTIYF. In nucleotides, the CDR3 is TGTGCCAGCAGCGTGCTCTGGGAAGGAAACACCATATATTTT.

The genes are TRBV18 and TRBJ1-1, with 7 bases that match TRBD1. There are 15 residues in the CDR3. Germline trimming cut 3 bases from V and 4 bases from J; bases unmatched to any gene: 8. CDR1 is KGHSH, CDR2 LQKENI, per germline. This chain's CDR3 is CASSPYTGEGTEAFF. CDR3 DNA: TGTGCCAGCTCACCTTATACAGGGGAGGGCACTGAAGCTTTCTTT.

This rearrangement joins TRBV7-3 to TRBJ2-3; D is uncertain. Germline CDR1 SGHTA, CDR2 FQGTGA. Trimming cost V 5 bases and J 7 bases, with 19 bases left between them. The CDR3 length is 15 residues. The CDR3 DNA is TGTGCCAGCAGCCCCTCGTCCCATATGAGGCATACGCAGTATTTT. Residues: CASSPSSHMRHTQYF.

This clonotype was seen a single time. V is TRBV2 and J is TRBJ2-2; no reliable D call. V gave up 4 bases and J gave up 7 bases, with 10 bases separating them. The CDR3 is made up of 13 amino acids. Germline V gene sequence: CDR1 SNHLY, CDR2 FYNNEI. Written as DNA, the CDR3 is TGTGCCAGCAGTGTGAACACGGGCGGGGAGCTGTTTTTT. It specifies CASSVNTGGELFF.

For this clonotype: The junction differs from germline at one of its ends, possibly a read error. J is TRBJ2-1 and V is TRBV20-1; either TRBD1 or TRBD2 may supply D (6 bases each). Germline lookup yields CDR1 DFQATT and CDR2 SNEGSKA (reference sequence). This CDR3 spans 15 amino acids. The CDR3 reads CSARGGLSRYNEQFF. CDR3 DNA: TGCAGTGCCAGAGGGGGGCTAAGCCGCTACAATGAGCAGTTCTTC.

The V call is TRBV6-2 or TRBV6-3, the J call TRBJ2-7; 13 bases map to TRBD2. Matching the DNA end better, TRBJ2-4 makes the J call doubtful. CDR1 and CDR2 from the germline V gene are MNHEY and SVGEGT. CDR3 length: 17 residues. CDR3 nucleotide sequence: TGTGCCAGCAGCCCCAGACTAGCGGGAGGTGAGAAAAACATTCAGTACTTC. Amino acids: CASSPRLAGGEKNIQYF.

The rearrangement links TRBV4-1 to TRBJ2-3; TRBD2 aligns across 7 bases. After removal of 0 bases from V and 2 bases from J, the junction contained 8 bases not matched to a gene. Looked up from germline, CDR1 is MGHRA and CDR2 is YSYEKL. The CDR3 spans 17 residues. The DNA of the CDR3 is TGCGCCAGCAGCCAAGAGGATAGCGGGTCTGCCACAGATACGCAGTATTTT. Encoded protein: CASSQEDSGSATDTQYF.

The chain joins TRBV6-1 to TRBJ2-1; 8 bases line up with TRBD2. The CDR3 covers 15 residues. Germline loops: CDR1 MNHNS, CDR2 SASEGT. The junction had 11 bases not matched to a gene; V was cut back by 5 bases and J by 8 bases. The CDR3 spells CASSSLSGGIDEQFF. In nucleotides, the CDR3 is TGTGCCAGCAGTAGTCTCTCGGGGGGGATCGATGAGCAGTTCTTC.